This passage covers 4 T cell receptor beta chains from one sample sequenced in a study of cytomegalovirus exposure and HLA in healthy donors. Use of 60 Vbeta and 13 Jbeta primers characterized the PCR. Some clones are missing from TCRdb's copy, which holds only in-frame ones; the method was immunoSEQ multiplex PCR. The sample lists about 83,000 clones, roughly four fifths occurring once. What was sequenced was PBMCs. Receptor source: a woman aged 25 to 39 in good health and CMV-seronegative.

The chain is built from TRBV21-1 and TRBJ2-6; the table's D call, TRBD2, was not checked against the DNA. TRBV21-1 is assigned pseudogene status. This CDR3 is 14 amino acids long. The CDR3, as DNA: TGTGCCAGCAGCATCGTCTCTGGGGCCAACGTCCTGACTTTC. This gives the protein CASSIVSGANVLTF.

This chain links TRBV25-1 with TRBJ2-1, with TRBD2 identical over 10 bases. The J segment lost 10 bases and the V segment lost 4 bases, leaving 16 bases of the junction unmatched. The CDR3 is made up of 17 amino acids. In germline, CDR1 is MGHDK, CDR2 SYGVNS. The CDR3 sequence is CASSALGGASGSYEQFF. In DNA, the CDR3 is TGTGCCAGCAGTGCCCTGGGAGGGGCTAGCGGGAGCTACGAGCAGTTCTTC.

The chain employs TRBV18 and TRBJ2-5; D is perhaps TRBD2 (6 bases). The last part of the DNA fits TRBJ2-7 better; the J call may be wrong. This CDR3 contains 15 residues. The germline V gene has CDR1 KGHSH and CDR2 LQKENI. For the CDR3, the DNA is TGTGCCAGCTCACCAGTCGCTAGCGTGTCCAACGAGCAGTACTTC. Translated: CASSPVASVSNEQYF.

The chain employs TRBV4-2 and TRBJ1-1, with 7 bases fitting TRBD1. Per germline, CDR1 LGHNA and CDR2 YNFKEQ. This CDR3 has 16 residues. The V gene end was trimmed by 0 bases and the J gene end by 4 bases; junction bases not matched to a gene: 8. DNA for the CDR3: TGTGCCAGCAGCCAAGAAGTTAGGGGGCGCGTCACTGAAGCTTTCTTT. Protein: CASSQEVRGRVTEAFF.